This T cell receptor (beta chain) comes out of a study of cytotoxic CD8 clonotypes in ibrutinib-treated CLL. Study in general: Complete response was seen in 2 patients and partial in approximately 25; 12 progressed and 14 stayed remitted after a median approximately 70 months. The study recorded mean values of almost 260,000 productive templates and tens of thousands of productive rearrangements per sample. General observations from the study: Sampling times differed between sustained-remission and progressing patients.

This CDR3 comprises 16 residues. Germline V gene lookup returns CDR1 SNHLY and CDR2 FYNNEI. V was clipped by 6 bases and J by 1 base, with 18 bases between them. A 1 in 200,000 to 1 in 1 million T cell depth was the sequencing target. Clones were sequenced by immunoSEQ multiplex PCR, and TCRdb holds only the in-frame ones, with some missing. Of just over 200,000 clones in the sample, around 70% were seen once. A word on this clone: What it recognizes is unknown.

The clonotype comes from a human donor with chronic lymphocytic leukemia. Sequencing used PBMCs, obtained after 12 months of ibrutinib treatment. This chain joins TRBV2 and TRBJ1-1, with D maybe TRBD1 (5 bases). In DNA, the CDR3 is TGTGCCAGCAGGGCCCCCCCGGGGCGCAGGAACACTGAAGCTTTCTTT. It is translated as CASRAPPGRRNTEAFF.